This T cell receptor (beta chain) was captured by sequencing in a study of T cell responses to AZD1222 COVID-19 vaccine. Study results and caveats: Unmutated variant regions reportedly attract nearly half of all spike-specific TCRs. The peak T cell response came first, and repertoires were sampled only after it. There were mostly white British donors and more females than males, and clonal diversity was possibly underestimated. Only a handful of AZD1222 recipients, six or seven in all, had baseline seropositivity.

This CDR3 spans 15 amino acids. The V gene's germline CDR1 is LNHDA and CDR2 SQIVND (reference sequence). V was trimmed by 3 bases and J by 2 bases, leaving 14 bases between them. Turning to this clone: Its antigen is currently unknown.

Libraries were prepared by immunoSEQ multiplex PCR; TCRdb keeps only in-frame clonotypes and omits some of them. The sample records 120,000 or so clones, around 92% being singletons. Here the sequenced sample was peripheral blood, taken on day 0 of AZD1222 vaccination. This rearrangement joins TRBV19 to TRBJ2-7; weak D call: TRBD1 (6 bases). The sequence derives from an adult in good health. CDR3 nucleotide sequence: TGTGCCAGTAGTATTTTTGGGGCAGGGGCCTACGAGCAGTACTTC. It translates to CASSIFGAGAYEQYF.